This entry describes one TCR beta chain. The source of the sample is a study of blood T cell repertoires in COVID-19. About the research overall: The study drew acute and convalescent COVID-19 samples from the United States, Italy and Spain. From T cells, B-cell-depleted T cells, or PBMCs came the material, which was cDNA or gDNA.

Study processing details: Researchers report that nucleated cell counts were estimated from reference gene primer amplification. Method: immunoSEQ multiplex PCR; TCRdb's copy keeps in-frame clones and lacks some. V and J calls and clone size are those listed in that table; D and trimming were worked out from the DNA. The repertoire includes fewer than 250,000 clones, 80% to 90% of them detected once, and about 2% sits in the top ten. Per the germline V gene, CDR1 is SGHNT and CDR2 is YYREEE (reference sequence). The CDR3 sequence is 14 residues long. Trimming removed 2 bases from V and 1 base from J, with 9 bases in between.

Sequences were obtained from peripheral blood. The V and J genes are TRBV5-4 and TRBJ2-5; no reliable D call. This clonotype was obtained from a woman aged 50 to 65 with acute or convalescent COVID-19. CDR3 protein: CASSFPDSQETQYF. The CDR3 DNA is TGTGCCAGCAGCTTCCCTGACTCCCAAGAGACCCAGTACTTC.